The sequence of this T cell receptor beta chain was determined in a study of cytomegalovirus exposure and HLA in healthy donors. Study-wide points: Reports described diagnosis of cytomegalovirus status by the classifier as highly specific and sensitive.

Primers for the PCR totalled 60 Vbeta and 13 Jbeta. Assay used: immunoSEQ multiplex PCR; TCRdb lists only in-frame clones, some missing. The sample holds some 140,000 clones, more than 70% seen once. Concerning this clone itself: Its antigen is currently unknown.

Trimming shortened V by 7 bases and J by 9 bases, and 9 bases separated the two germline ends. Germline V gene sequence: CDR1 MNHEY, CDR2 SVGAGI. This CDR3 is built from 11 residues. This chain uses TRBV6-5 with TRBJ2-2, with a tentative D call TRBD1 (5 bases). The receptor's source is a woman in her thirties or forties in good health and CMV-seropositive. The sample was PBMCs. CDR3: CASMTARELFF. The CDR3 nucleotides read TGTGCCAGCATGACAGCGAGGGAGCTGTTTTTT.